This is a list of T cell receptor beta chains from one sample in a study of blood T cell repertoires in COVID-19. Method: immunoSEQ multiplex PCR; TCRdb's copy keeps in-frame clones and lacks some. In the table there are 130,000 to 150,000 clones, roughly 88% of which are singletons. The source material was peripheral blood. The receptors were gathered from a woman aged 55-70 years with COVID-19, enrolled during active disease. Both conserved end residues are part of each CDR3. Fields, in order: D gene, J gene, clone size, V gene, CDR3 protein, CDR3 DNA. The D gene is left open where the match is weak. Size is stated for part of the rows, as once, few or many counts, or as a class when the clone is expanded.

d_gene: TRBD1
j_gene: TRBJ1-1
abundance: once
v_gene: TRBV18
CDR3aa: CASSPPRGRDRGGEAFF
CDR3nt: TGTGCCAGCTCACCACCCAGAGGGAGGGACAGGGGCGGTGAAGCTTTCTTT

d_gene: TRBD1
j_gene: TRBJ1-1
abundance: .
v_gene: TRBV7-2
CDR3aa: CASSPRQGSLGEAFF
CDR3nt: TGTGCCAGCAGCCCCCGACAGGGCTCATTGGGTGAAGCTTTCTTT

d_gene: .
j_gene: TRBJ1-2
abundance: .
v_gene: TRBV20-1
CDR3aa: CSASLLAGHGYTF
CDR3nt: TGCAGTGCTAGTCTTTTGGCAGGGCATGGCTACACCTTC

d_gene: TRBD2
j_gene: TRBJ2-3
abundance: .
v_gene: TRBV11-3
CDR3aa: CASSLGGAYTDTQYF
CDR3nt: TGTGCCAGCAGCCTCGGGGGGGCCTACACAGATACGCAGTATTTT

d_gene: TRBD1
j_gene: TRBJ1-2
abundance: .
v_gene: TRBV4-1
CDR3aa: CASSQATGGNYGYTF
CDR3nt: TGCGCCAGCAGCCAAGCCACAGGGGGCAACTATGGCTACACCTTC

d_gene: TRBD1
j_gene: TRBJ1-1
abundance: .
v_gene: TRBV30
CDR3aa: CAWRTGQGNTEAFF
CDR3nt: TGTGCCTGGAGGACGGGACAGGGGAACACTGAAGCTTTCTTT

d_gene: TRBD1
j_gene: TRBJ1-6
abundance: .
v_gene: TRBV11-2
CDR3aa: CASSPDRGRGSPLHF
CDR3nt: TGTGCCAGCAGCCCAGACAGGGGCCGAGGTTCACCCCTCCACTTT

d_gene: TRBD1
j_gene: TRBJ2-7
abundance: .
v_gene: TRBV18
CDR3aa: CASSPQTGVDEQYF
CDR3nt: TGTGCCAGCTCACCTCAGACAGGGGTCGACGAGCAGTACTTC

d_gene: TRBD1
j_gene: TRBJ1-5
abundance: .
v_gene: TRBV5-6
CDR3aa: CASSLASGGDQPQHF
CDR3nt: TGTGCCAGCAGCTTGGCTTCAGGGGGTGATCAGCCCCAGCATTTT

d_gene: .
j_gene: TRBJ2-1
abundance: once
v_gene: TRBV9
CDR3aa: CASSVAGSGLYEQFF
CDR3nt: TGTGCCAGCAGCGTAGCAGGAAGCGGTTTGTATGAGCAGTTCTTC

d_gene: .
j_gene: TRBJ1-2
abundance: few
v_gene: TRBV2
CDR3aa: CASSAGTTYGYTF
CDR3nt: TGTGCCAGCAGTGCCGGGACAACCTATGGCTACACCTTC

d_gene: .
j_gene: TRBJ1-1
abundance: .
v_gene: TRBV7-9
CDR3aa: CASSEDYLAFF
CDR3nt: TGTGCCAGCAGCGAGGACTATCTGGCTTTCTTT

d_gene: .
j_gene: TRBJ2-7
abundance: .
v_gene: TRBV15
CDR3aa: CATSSLVPGEQYF
CDR3nt: TGTGCCACCAGCAGCCTTGTACCGGGGGAGCAGTACTTC

d_gene: TRBD2
j_gene: TRBJ2-5
abundance: .
v_gene: TRBV4-2
CDR3aa: CASSQVPAGGEGETQYF
CDR3nt: TGTGCCAGCAGCCAAGTACCAGCGGGGGGAGAGGGCGAGACCCAGTACTTC